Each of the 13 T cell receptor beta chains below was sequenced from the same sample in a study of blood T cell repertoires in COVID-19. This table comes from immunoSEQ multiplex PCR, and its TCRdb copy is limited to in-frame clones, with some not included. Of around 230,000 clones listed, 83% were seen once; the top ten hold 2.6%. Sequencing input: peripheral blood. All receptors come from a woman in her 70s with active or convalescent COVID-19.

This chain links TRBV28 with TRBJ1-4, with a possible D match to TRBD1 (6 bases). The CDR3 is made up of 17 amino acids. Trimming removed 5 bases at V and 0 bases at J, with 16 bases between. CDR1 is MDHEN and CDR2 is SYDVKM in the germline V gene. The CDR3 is CASSRLPGHTTNEKLFF. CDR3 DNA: TGTGCCAGCAGTCGCCTCCCGGGACATACAACTAATGAAAAACTGTTTTTT.

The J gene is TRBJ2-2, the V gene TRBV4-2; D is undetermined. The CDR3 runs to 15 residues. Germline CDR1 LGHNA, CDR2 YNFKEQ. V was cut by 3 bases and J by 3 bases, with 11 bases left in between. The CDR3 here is CASSQALADTGELFF. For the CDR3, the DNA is TGTGCCAGCAGCCAGGCCCTCGCGGACACCGGGGAGCTGTTTTTT.

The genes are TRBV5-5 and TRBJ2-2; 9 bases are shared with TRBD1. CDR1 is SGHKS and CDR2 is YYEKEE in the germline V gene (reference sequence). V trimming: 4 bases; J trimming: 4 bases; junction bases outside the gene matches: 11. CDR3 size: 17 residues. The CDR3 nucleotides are TGTGCCAGCAGCCCGCCGGGACAGGGCACGGGCACCGGGGAGCTGTTTTTT. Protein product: CASSPPGQGTGTGELFF.

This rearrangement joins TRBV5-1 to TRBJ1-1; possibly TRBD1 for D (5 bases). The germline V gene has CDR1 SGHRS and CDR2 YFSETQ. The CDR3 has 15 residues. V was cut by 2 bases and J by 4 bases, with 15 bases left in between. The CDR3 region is CASSLLGGTSTEAFF. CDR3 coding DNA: TGCGCCAGCAGCTTACTGGGAGGGACGAGCACTGAAGCTTTCTTT.

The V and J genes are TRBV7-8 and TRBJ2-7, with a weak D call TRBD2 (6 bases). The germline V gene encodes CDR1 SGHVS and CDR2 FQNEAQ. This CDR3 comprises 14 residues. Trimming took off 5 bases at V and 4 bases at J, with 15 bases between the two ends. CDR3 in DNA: TGTGCCAGCAGCCTCCCGGGCGGGACGTACGAGCAGTACTTC. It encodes CASSLPGGTYEQYF.

The CDR3 coding sequence is TGTGCCAGCAGCTTACCGCCAGGGGGAGATACGCAGTATTTT. Its translation: CASSLPPGGDTQYF. The V call is TRBV6-6, the J call TRBJ2-3; 7 bases line up with TRBD1. The CDR3 runs 14 residues. The germline gives CDR1 MNHNY, CDR2 SVGAGI (reference sequence). V was clipped by 6 bases and J by 5 bases; unmatched bases: 8.

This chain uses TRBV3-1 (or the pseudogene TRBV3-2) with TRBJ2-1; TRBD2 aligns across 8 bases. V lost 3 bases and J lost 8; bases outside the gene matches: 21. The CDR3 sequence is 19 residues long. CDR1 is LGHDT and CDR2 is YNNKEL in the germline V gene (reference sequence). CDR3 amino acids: CASSHSWSGGAPPGDEQFF. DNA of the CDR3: TGTGCCAGCAGCCACTCTTGGTCCGGGGGGGCCCCCCCCGGGGATGAGCAGTTCTTC.

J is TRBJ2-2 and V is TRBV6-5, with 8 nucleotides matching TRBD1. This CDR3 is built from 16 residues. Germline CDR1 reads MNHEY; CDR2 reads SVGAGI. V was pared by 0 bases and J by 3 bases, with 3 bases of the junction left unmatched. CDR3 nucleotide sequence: TGTGCCAGCAGTTACTCGCCGGGACAGGACACCGGGGAGCTGTTTTTT. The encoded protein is CASSYSPGQDTGELFF.

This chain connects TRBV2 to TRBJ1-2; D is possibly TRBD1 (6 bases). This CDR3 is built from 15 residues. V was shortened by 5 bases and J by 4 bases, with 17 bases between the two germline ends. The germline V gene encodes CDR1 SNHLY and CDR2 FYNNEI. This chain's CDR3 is CASSPLRDTPYGYTF. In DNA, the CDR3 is TGTGCCAGCAGTCCTCTCCGGGACACACCCTATGGCTACACCTTC.

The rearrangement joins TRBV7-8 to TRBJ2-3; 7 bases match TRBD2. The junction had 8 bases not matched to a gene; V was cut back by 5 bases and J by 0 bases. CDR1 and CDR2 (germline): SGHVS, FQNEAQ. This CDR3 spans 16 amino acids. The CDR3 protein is CASSLRLADSTDTQYF. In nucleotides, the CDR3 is TGTGCCAGCAGCCTAAGACTAGCCGACAGCACAGATACGCAGTATTTT.

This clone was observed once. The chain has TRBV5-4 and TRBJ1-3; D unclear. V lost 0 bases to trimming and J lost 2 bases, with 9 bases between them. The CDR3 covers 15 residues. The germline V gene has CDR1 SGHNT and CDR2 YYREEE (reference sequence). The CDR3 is CASSLGTWAGNTIYF. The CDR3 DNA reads TGTGCCAGCAGCTTGGGGACTTGGGCTGGAAACACCATATATTTT.

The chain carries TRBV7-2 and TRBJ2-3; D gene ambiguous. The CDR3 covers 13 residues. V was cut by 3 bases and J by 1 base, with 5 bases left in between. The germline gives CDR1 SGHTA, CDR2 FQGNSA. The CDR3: CASSFERTDTQYF. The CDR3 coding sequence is TGTGCCAGCAGCTTCGAGCGCACAGATACGCAGTATTTT.

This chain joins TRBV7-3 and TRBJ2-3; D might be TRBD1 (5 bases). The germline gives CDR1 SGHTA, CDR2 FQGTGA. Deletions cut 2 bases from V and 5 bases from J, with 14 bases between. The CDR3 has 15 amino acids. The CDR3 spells CASSLLGQAGDTQYF. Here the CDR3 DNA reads TGTGCCAGCAGCTTATTGGGGCAGGCTGGAGATACGCAGTATTTT.